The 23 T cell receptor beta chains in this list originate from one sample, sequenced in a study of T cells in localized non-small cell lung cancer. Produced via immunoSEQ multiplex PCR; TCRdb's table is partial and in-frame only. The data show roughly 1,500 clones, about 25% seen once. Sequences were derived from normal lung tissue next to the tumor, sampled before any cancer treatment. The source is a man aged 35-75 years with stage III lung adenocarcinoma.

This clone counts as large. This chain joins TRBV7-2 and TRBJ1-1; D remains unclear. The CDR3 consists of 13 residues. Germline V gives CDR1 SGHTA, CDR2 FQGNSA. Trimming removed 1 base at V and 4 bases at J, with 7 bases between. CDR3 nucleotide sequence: TGTGCCAGCAGCTTAGGCCAGGCCACTGAAGCTTTCTTT. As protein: CASSLGQATEAFF. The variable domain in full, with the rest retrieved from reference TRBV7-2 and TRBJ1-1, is GAGVSQSPSNKVTEKGKDVELRCDPISGHTALYWYRQSLGQGLEFLIYFQGNSAPDKSGLPSDRFSAERTGGSVSTLTIQRTQQEDSAVYLCASSLGQATEAFFGQGTRLTVV.

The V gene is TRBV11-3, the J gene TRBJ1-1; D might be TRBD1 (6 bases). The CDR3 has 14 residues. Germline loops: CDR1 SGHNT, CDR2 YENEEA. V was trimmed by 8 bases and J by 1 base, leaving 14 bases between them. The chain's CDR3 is CASARGGPNTEAFF. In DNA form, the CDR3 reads TGTGCCAGCGCGCGAGGGGGGCCGAACACTGAAGCTTTCTTT.

The CDR3: CASSSHRGITEAFF. For the CDR3, the DNA is TGTGCCAGCAGCTCCCACAGGGGGATCACTGAAGCTTTCTTT. The genes are TRBV11-3 and TRBJ1-1; 8 bases fit TRBD1. V lost 4 bases and J lost 4; bases outside the gene matches: 5. This CDR3 comprises 14 residues. Germline loops: CDR1 SGHNT, CDR2 YENEEA.

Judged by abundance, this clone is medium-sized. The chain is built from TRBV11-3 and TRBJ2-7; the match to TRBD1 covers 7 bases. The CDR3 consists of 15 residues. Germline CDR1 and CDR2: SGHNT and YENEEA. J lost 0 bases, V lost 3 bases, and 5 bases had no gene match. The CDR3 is CASSFLRDSSYEQYF. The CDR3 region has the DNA TGTGCCAGCAGCTTTCTCCGGGACAGCTCCTACGAGCAGTACTTC. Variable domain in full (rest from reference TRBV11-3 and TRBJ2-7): EAGVVQSPRYKIIEKKQPVAFWCNPISGHNTLYWYLQNLGQGPELLIRYENEEAVDDSQLPKDRFSAERLKGVDSTLKIQPAELGDSAVYLCASSFLRDSSYEQYFGPGTRLTVT.

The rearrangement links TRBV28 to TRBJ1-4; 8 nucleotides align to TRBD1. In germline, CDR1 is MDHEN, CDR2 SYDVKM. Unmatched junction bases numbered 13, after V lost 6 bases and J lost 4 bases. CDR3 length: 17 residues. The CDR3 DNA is TGTGCCAGCAGGTCGTCAGGGGGCCGTGGGGGTAATGAAAAACTGTTTTTT. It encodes CASRSSGGRGGNEKLFF.

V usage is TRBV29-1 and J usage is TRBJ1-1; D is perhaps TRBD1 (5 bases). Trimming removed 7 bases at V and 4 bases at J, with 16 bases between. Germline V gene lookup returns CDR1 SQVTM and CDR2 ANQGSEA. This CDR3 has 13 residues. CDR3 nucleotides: TGCAGCGCCGGATTAGGCCAGGGCACTGAAGCTTTCTTT. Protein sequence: CSAGLGQGTEAFF.

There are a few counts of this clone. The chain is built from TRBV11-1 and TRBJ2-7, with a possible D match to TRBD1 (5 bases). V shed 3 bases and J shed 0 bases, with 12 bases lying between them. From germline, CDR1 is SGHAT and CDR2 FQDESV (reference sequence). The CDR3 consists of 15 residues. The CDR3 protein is CASSFHQGPSYEQYF. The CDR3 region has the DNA TGTGCCAGCAGCTTTCACCAGGGCCCCTCCTACGAGCAGTACTTC.

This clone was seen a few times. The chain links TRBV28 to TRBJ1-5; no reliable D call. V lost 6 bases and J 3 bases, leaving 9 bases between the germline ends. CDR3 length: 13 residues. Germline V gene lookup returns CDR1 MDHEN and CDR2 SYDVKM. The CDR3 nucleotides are TGTGCCAGCAGACCTAATGTCAATCAGCCCCAGCATTTT. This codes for CASRPNVNQPQHF.

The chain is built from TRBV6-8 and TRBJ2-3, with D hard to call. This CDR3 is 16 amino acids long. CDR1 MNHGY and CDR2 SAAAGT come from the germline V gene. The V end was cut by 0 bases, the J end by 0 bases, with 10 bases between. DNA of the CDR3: TGTGCCAGCAGTTACTCGACGGCAGTTAGCACAGATACGCAGTATTTT. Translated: CASSYSTAVSTDTQYF.

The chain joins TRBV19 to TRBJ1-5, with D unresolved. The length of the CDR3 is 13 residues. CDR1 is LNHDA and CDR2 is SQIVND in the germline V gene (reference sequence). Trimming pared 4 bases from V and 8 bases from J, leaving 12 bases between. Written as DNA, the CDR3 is TGTGCCAGTAGTAGGAGGGCGGGAGAGCCCCAGCATTTT. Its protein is CASSRRAGEPQHF.

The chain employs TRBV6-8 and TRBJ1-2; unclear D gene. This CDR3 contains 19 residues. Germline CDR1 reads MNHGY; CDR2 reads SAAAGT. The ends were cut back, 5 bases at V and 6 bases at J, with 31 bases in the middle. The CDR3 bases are TGTGCCAGCAGTGAGGAAAAAAGGCGAATAGGAACTTTGCCGGATGGCTACACCTTC. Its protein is CASSEEKRRIGTLPDGYTF.

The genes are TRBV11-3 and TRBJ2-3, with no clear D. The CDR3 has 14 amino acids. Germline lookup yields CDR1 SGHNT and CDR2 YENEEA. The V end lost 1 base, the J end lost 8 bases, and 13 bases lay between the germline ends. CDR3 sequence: CASSLGGDVGTQYF. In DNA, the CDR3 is TGTGCCAGCAGCTTAGGGGGTGACGTGGGTACGCAGTATTTT.

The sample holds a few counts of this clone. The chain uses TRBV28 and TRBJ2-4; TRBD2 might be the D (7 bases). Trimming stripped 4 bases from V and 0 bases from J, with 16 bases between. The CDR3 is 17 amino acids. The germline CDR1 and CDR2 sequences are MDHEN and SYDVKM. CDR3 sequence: CASSSGEGRLAKNIQYF. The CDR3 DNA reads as TGTGCCAGCAGTTCAGGGGAGGGGAGACTAGCCAAAAACATTCAGTACTTC. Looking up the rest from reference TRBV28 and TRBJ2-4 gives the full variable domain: DVKVTQSSRYLVKRTGEKVFLECVQDMDHENMFWYRQDPGLGLRLIYFSYDVKMKEKGDIPEGYSVSREKKERFSLILESASTNQTSMYLCASSSGEGRLAKNIQYFGAGTRLSVL.

The CDR3 DNA sequence: TGCGCCAGCAGGAAGACCGGGACTAGTGGGAATGAGCAGTTCTTC. The encoded protein is CASRKTGTSGNEQFF. The chain couples TRBV5-1 to TRBJ2-1; 8 bases align to TRBD2. Germline CDR1 SGHRS, CDR2 YFSETQ. The V segment lost 5 bases and the J segment 7 bases; nucleotides outside the gene matches: 11. This CDR3 comprises 15 residues.

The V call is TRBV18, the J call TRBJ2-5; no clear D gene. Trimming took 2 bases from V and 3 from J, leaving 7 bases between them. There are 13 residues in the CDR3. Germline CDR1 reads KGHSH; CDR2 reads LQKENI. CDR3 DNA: TGTGCCAGCTCACCATGGACGGAAGAGACCCAGTACTTC. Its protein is CASSPWTEETQYF.

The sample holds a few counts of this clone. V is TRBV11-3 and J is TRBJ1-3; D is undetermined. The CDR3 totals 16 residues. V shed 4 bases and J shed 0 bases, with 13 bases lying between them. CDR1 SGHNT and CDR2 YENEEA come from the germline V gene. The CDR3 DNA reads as TGTGCCAGCAGCTCCAGGTCTAGCGTCTCTGGAAACACCATATATTTT. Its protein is CASSSRSSVSGNTIYF.

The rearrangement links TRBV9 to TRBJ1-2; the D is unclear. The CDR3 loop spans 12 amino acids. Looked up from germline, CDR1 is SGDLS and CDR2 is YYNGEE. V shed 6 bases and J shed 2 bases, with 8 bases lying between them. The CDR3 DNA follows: TGTGCCAGCAAGCGGGCCAACTATGGCTACACCTTC. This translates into CASKRANYGYTF.

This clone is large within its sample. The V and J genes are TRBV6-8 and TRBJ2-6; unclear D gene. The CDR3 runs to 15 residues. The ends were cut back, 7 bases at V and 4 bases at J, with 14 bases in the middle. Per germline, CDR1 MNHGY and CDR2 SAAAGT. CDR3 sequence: CASKIEASGANVLTF. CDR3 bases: TGTGCCAGCAAGATCGAGGCGTCGGGGGCCAACGTCCTGACTTTC.

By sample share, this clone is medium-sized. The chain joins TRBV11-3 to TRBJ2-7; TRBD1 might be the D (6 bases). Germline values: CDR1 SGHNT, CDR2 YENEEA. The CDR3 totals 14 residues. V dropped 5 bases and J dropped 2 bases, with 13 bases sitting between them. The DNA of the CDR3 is TGTGCCAGCAGCCTGTTCGGACAGACCTACGAGCAGTACTTC. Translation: CASSLFGQTYEQYF.

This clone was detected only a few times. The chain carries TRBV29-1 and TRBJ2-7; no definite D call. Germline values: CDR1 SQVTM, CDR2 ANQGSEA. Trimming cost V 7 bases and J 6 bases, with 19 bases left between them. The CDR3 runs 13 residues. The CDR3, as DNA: TGCAGCGCTTCACCGGCGTCCAGAGCCGAGCAGTACTTC. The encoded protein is CSASPASRAEQYF.

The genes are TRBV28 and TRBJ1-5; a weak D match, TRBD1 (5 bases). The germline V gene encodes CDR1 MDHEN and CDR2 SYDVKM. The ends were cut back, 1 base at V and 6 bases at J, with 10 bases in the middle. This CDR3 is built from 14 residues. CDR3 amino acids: CASSLLQGGQPQHF. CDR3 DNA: TGTGCCAGCAGTTTATTGCAGGGAGGTCAGCCCCAGCATTTT.

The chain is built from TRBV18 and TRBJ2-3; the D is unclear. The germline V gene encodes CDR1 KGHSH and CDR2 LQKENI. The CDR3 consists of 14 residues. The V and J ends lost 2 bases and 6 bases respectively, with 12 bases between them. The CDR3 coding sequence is TGTGCCAGCTCACCATCGACCGTCCAGGATACGCAGTATTTT. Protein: CASSPSTVQDTQYF.

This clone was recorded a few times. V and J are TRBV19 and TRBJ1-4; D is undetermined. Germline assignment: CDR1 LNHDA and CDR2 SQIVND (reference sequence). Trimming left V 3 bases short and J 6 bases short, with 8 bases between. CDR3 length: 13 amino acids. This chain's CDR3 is CASSMGDYEKLFF. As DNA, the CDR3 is TGTGCCAGTAGTATGGGCGACTATGAAAAACTGTTTTTT.